The next 13 T cell receptor beta chains were all read from a single sample in a study of blood T cell repertoires in COVID-19. Profiled with immunoSEQ multiplex PCR; TCRdb holds only in-frame clones, not every one. Here the sample spans 90,000 to 120,000 clones, 80% to 85% being singletons. Sequenced: peripheral blood. These TCRs come from a human donor in a cohort sampled during active COVID-19.

The rearrangement links TRBV18 to TRBJ1-1, with TRBD1 matching 8 bases. CDR1 KGHSH and CDR2 LQKENI come from the germline V gene. V was clipped by 1 base and J by 5 bases; unmatched bases: 9. This CDR3 spans 16 amino acids. Here the CDR3 DNA reads TGTGCCAGCTCACCACGCCAGGGGGCTAAGGGGACTGAAGCTTTCTTT. Translated, it gives CASSPRQGAKGTEAFF.

The chain links TRBV2 to TRBJ1-5, with D uncertain. The length of the CDR3 is 12 residues. With 3 bases removed from V and 8 bases from J, the gap between germline ends came to 8 bases. Germline V CDR1 and CDR2: SNHLY, FYNNEI. As DNA, the CDR3 is TGTGCCAGCAGTGAGTCGGTTGAGCCCCAGCATTTT. This gives the protein CASSESVEPQHF.

The rearrangement links TRBV3-1 (or the pseudogene TRBV3-2) to TRBJ2-5; 9 bases are a match to TRBD2. Trimming removed 3 bases from V and 4 bases from J; junction bases left unmatched: 3. Germline-derived CDR1 and CDR2 are LGHDT and YNNKEL (reference sequence). This CDR3 spans 14 amino acids. CDR3 coding DNA: TGTGCCAGCAGCCATAGCGGGAGAACAGAGACCCAGTACTTC. Translation: CASSHSGRTETQYF.

The chain carries TRBV18 and TRBJ2-5; 10 positions match TRBD2. Germline V gives CDR1 KGHSH, CDR2 LQKENI. The length of the CDR3 is 17 residues. V was pared by 4 bases and J by 0 bases, with 8 bases of the junction left unmatched. This chain's CDR3 is CASSLGLADWYQETQYF. As DNA, the CDR3 is TGTGCCAGCTCACTAGGACTAGCGGACTGGTACCAAGAGACCCAGTACTTC. Full variable domain (remainder filled in from reference TRBV18 and TRBJ2-5): NAGVMQNPRHLVRRRGQEARLRCSPMKGHSHVYWYRQLPEEGLKFMVYLQKENIIDESGMPKERFSAEFPKEGPSILRIQQVVRGDSAAYFCASSLGLADWYQETQYFGPGTRLLVL.

The J gene is TRBJ1-1, the V gene TRBV27, with D possibly TRBD1 on 5 matching bases. V dropped 10 bases and J dropped 10 bases, with 16 bases sitting between them. This CDR3 is 11 amino acids long. Germline loops: CDR1 MNHEY, CDR2 SMNVEV (reference sequence). The CDR3 reads CATSGRGRAFF. The CDR3 DNA is TGTGCCACCTCTGGGAGGGGTAGAGCTTTCTTT.

The chain links TRBV6-2 or TRBV6-3 to TRBJ2-1; 8 positions agree with TRBD2. The J segment lost 8 bases and the V segment lost 5 bases, leaving 8 bases of the junction unmatched. The CDR3 contains 14 residues. CDR1 and CDR2 from the germline V gene are MNHEY and SVGEGT. The DNA for the CDR3 is TGTGCCAGCAGTCCCGGGACTAGTTTCTATGAGCAGTTCTTC. Its protein product is CASSPGTSFYEQFF.

This clone came up a few times. The rearrangement uses TRBV18 and TRBJ1-2; D may be TRBD1 (6 bases). V was clipped by 2 bases and J by 1 base, with 17 bases between them. This CDR3 region has 17 residues. CDR1 is KGHSH and CDR2 is LQKENI in the germline V gene. The CDR3 spells CASSPTQRTVFNYGYTF. The CDR3 DNA sequence: TGTGCCAGCTCACCAACCCAGCGGACAGTTTTTAACTATGGCTACACCTTC.

This rearrangement joins TRBV29-1 to TRBJ2-7; TRBD1 matches 10 bases. Germline CDR1 and CDR2: SQVTM and ANQGSEA. Trimming took 4 bases from V and 4 from J; bases not matched to a gene: 4. The CDR3 length is 13 residues. The CDR3 sequence is CSVAGQGLYEQYF. CDR3 sequence (DNA): TGCAGCGTTGCGGGACAGGGGCTTTACGAGCAGTACTTC.

The chain joins TRBV5-6 to TRBJ2-2; D remains unclear. Trimming pared 0 bases from V and 7 bases from J, leaving 10 bases between. The CDR3 contains 14 residues. Germline V gives CDR1 SGHDT, CDR2 YYEEEE. The CDR3 DNA sequence: TGTGCCAGCAGCTTGGTTAGCATAAGCGGGGAGCTGTTTTTT. It is translated as CASSLVSISGELFF.

The chain has TRBV6-2 or TRBV6-3 and TRBJ2-1; TRBD2 agrees at 12 bases. Trimming removed 2 bases from V and 7 bases from J; junction bases left unmatched: 21. CDR1 is MNHEY, CDR2 SVGEGT, per germline. The CDR3 has 21 residues. The CDR3: CASSYPGKRTSGISSWNEQFF. The CDR3 nucleotides read TGTGCCAGCAGTTACCCGGGTAAGCGGACTAGCGGGATATCTTCTTGGAATGAGCAGTTCTTC.

This clone showed up just a few times. The chain combines TRBV2 with TRBJ2-7, with a weak D call TRBD1 (7 bases). V was clipped by 6 bases and J by 7 bases, with 16 bases between them. CDR1 and CDR2 from the germline V gene are SNHLY and FYNNEI. This CDR3 contains 13 residues. CDR3 bases: TGTGCCAGCAGGAATACAGGGGCGGGAGAGCAGTACGTC. Translated, it gives CASRNTGAGEQYV.

The gene calls are TRBV6-1 and TRBJ2-7; 9 positions agree with TRBD1. V dropped 2 bases and J dropped 2; count of bases not matched to a gene: 4. The germline CDR1 and CDR2 sequences are MNHNS and SASEGT. CDR3 length: 15 amino acids. The CDR3 protein is CASSELGQGAYEQYF. The CDR3 DNA follows: TGTGCCAGCAGTGAATTGGGACAGGGAGCCTACGAGCAGTACTTC.

The chain combines TRBV19 with TRBJ2-7, with a possible D match to TRBD1 (7 bases). The CDR3 is 14 residues long. Trimming removed 3 bases at V and 3 bases at J, with 12 bases between. Germline loops: CDR1 LNHDA, CDR2 SQIVND (reference sequence). DNA of the CDR3: TGTGCCAGTAGTATCCAGGGGGACTTCTACGAGCAGTACTTC. Its protein is CASSIQGDFYEQYF.